These 17 T cell receptor beta chains originate from one sample sequenced in a study of Graves' ophthalmopathy and Graves' hyperthyroidism. RNA transcripts were the template, and TCR beta CDR3 regions were amplified from them. Second-round multiplex PCR followed a first-round RT-PCR using HTBI primers. A single record per CDR3 protein comes from TCRdb applying MiXCR to the multiplex PCR reads. In the table there are 300,000 to 400,000 distinct CDR3 sequences, about a sixth of which are singletons. The sample consisted of peripheral blood. The source is an adult woman with stable Graves' hyperthyroidism.

This clonotype was observed at least ten times. The V and J genes are TRBV6-1 and TRBJ2-7; 7 positions match TRBD2. The trim removed 5 bases at V and 3 bases at J, leaving 10 bases unmatched. The CDR3 totals 15 residues. Germline CDR1 reads MNHNS; CDR2 reads SASEGT. This CDR3 is CASSLLAGAGYEQYF. The CDR3 DNA is TGTGCCAGCAGTCTCCTGGCGGGAGCGGGCTACGAGCAGTACTTC.

The chain couples TRBV18 to TRBJ2-7; D possibly corresponds to TRBD2 (5 bases). The CDR3 extends over 16 amino acids. The germline V and J ends were trimmed by 8 bases and 1 base, with 21 bases remaining between them. Looked up from germline, CDR1 is KGHSH and CDR2 is LQKENI. The CDR3 loop is CASRPQVWGDSYEQYF. The CDR3 DNA reads TGTGCCAGCCGGCCCCAGGTTTGGGGAGATTCCTACGAGCAGTACTTC.

The sample holds many counts of this clonotype. The chain uses TRBV18 and TRBJ2-5; 7 bases map to TRBD2. Per the germline V gene, CDR1 is KGHSH and CDR2 is LQKENI. V shed 7 bases, J shed 4 bases, and the junction held 9 bases outside the gene matches. The CDR3 is 14 amino acids. DNA of the CDR3: TGTGCCAGCTTCTCACGGGAGGTGGGAGAGACCCAGTACTTC. Protein product: CASFSREVGETQYF. Full variable domain (missing parts from reference TRBV18 and TRBJ2-5): NAGVMQNPRHLVRRRGQEARLRCSPMKGHSHVYWYRQLPEEGLKFMVYLQKENIIDESGMPKERFSAEFPKEGPSILRIQQVVRGDSAAYFCASFSREVGETQYFGPGTRLLVL.

This clonotype has a count of ten or more. The chain has TRBV9 and TRBJ2-2; D remains unclear. The CDR3 runs 14 residues. Germline V gene lookup returns CDR1 SGDLS and CDR2 YYNGEE. Trimming removed 5 bases from V and 1 base from J, with 9 bases in between. Written as DNA, the CDR3 is TGTGCCAGCAGGGCCAGGATGAACACCGGGGAGCTGTTTTTT. Translated, it gives CASRARMNTGELFF. The full variable domain, with the rest looked up from reference TRBV9 and TRBJ2-2, is DSGVTQTPKHLITATGQRVTLRCSPRSGDLSVYWYQQSLDQGLQFLIQYYNGEERAKGNILERFSAQQFPDLHSELNLSSLELGDSALYFCASRARMNTGELFFGEGSRLTVL.

This chain connects TRBV30 to TRBJ1-3; unclear D gene. Germline lookup yields CDR1 GTSNPN and CDR2 SVGIG (reference sequence). The V end lost 4 bases, the J end lost 0 bases, and 10 bases lay between the germline ends. The CDR3 totals 14 residues. The CDR3 protein is CAWTPGSSGNTIYF. For the CDR3, the DNA is TGTGCCTGGACCCCGGGCTCCTCTGGAAACACCATATATTTT.

The table lists this clonotype with many counts. This chain connects TRBV28 to TRBJ2-7; 8 bases fit TRBD2. CDR3 length: 14 residues. Trimming at V came to 2 bases and at J to 5 bases, leaving 5 bases not matched to a gene. Looked up from germline, CDR1 is MDHEN and CDR2 is SYDVKM. Here the CDR3 reads CASSLSGTRNEQYF. The CDR3 nucleotides read TGTGCCAGCAGTTTAAGCGGGACTAGGAACGAGCAGTACTTC.

This clonotype was recorded many times. CDR3 sequence (DNA): TGTGCCAGCGCCCGGTTGGGGAGTGCCTACGAGCAGTACTTC. The encoded protein is CASARLGSAYEQYF. The chain joins TRBV6-1 to TRBJ2-7, with a weak D call TRBD2 (5 bases). The V end lost 8 bases, the J end lost 2 bases, and 16 bases lay between the germline ends. Germline V gene data show CDR1 as MNHNS and CDR2 as SASEGT. The CDR3 runs to 14 residues.

This clonotype was found many times. One junction end does not reproduce the germline sequence, and a read error may be involved. The J gene is TRBJ2-4, the V gene TRBV15; a weak D match, TRBD2 (7 bases). Germline CDR1 and CDR2: LNHNV and YYDKDF (reference sequence). The CDR3 length is 15 residues. Here the CDR3 reads CATSSLGGGGNIKYF. CDR3 DNA: TGTGCCACCAGCAGCCTTGGGGGGGGCGGGAACATTAAGTACTTC.

In its sample, this clonotype was seen many times. V and J are TRBV6-5 and TRBJ2-5; D is ambiguous. Germline V gene lookup returns CDR1 MNHEY and CDR2 SVGAGI. This CDR3 is 14 amino acids long. V lost 1 base to trimming and J lost 0 bases, with 6 bases between them. The CDR3 loop reads CASSYFTNQETQYF. CDR3 bases: TGTGCCAGCAGTTACTTCACGAACCAAGAGACCCAGTACTTC.

This clonotype was recorded many times. V and J are TRBV28 and TRBJ2-7; 15 nucleotides align to TRBD2. Trimming cost V 5 bases and J 7 bases; bases outside gene matches: 12. Germline V lookup: CDR1 MDHEN, CDR2 SYDVKM. This CDR3 is 17 amino acids long. CDR3 amino acids: CASSLDAGTSGRREQYF. CDR3 in DNA: TGTGCCAGCAGTCTGGATGCCGGGACTAGCGGGAGGAGAGAGCAGTACTTC.

This rearrangement joins TRBV29-1 to TRBJ2-3, with D perhaps TRBD2 (7 bases). Trimming shortened V by 6 bases and J by 2 bases, and 18 bases separated the two germline ends. The germline CDR1 and CDR2 sequences are SQVTM and ANQGSEA. This CDR3 spans 15 amino acids. In nucleotides, the CDR3 is TGCAGCGTATACAGGGAGGGGGAAAACACAGATACGCAGTATTTT. Translating gives CSVYREGENTDTQYF.

This clonotype has more than one count but fewer than ten. A read error is possible here, since a much larger clone lies one base away. V is TRBV27 and J is TRBJ2-4, with D maybe TRBD1 (6 bases). The CDR3 sequence is 16 residues long. Looked up from germline, CDR1 is MNHEY and CDR2 is SMNVEV (reference sequence). CDR3 region: CASSSYRDGAKNIKYF. The CDR3 region has the DNA TGTGCCAGCAGTTCCTACAGGGATGGAGCCAAAAACATTAAGTACTTC.

Only a few counts were recorded for this clonotype. V gene TRBV20-1 combines with J gene TRBJ2-7, with no clear D. The CDR3 has 14 residues. Germline lookup yields CDR1 DFQATT and CDR2 SNEGSKA (reference sequence). V was clipped by 6 bases and J by 3 bases, with 18 bases between them. Here the CDR3 DNA reads TGCAGTGCCCCCTCCCCACAAGCATACTACGAGCAGTACTTC. Its protein product is CSAPSPQAYYEQYF.

This clonotype was counted at least ten times. The chain employs TRBV12-3 or TRBV12-4 and TRBJ1-6, with 10 bases lining up with TRBD1. The CDR3 totals 14 residues. V shed 6 bases, J shed 15 bases, and the junction held 11 bases outside the gene matches. The chain's CDR3 is CASSPGQGWAHLHF. As DNA, the CDR3 is TGTGCCAGCAGCCCGGGACAGGGGTGGGCACACCTCCACTTT.

There are many counts of this clonotype. The rearrangement links TRBV28 to TRBJ2-7; 7 nucleotides match TRBD2. Germline CDR1 is MDHEN and CDR2 is SYDVKM. This CDR3 has 19 residues. Unmatched junction bases numbered 16, after V lost 0 bases and J lost 2 bases. Here the CDR3 reads CASSLWETRPGLKTYEQYF. In DNA form, the CDR3 reads TGTGCCAGCAGTTTATGGGAAACTCGGCCGGGACTAAAGACCTACGAGCAGTACTTC.

This clonotype was picked up many times. The chain links TRBV10-3 to TRBJ2-6; D unresolved. The V gene lost 1 base and the J gene lost 2 bases, with 6 bases spanning the gap. The V gene's germline CDR1 is ENHRY and CDR2 SYGVKD. The CDR3 covers 15 residues. DNA for the CDR3: TGTGCCATCAGTGAGTTAGACACTGGGGCCAACGTCCTGACTTTC. Residues: CAISELDTGANVLTF.

This clonotype has a count of ten or more. The chain carries TRBV6-1 and TRBJ2-2; D is possibly TRBD2 (5 bases). Germline V CDR1 and CDR2: MNHNS, SASEGT. The length of the CDR3 is 15 residues. Trimming took off 5 bases at V and 4 bases at J, with 14 bases between the two ends. The CDR3 region is CASSPRPAGTGELFF. DNA for the CDR3: TGTGCCAGCAGTCCTAGACCGGCGGGCACCGGGGAGCTGTTTTTT.